These 2 T cell receptor beta chains originate from one sample sequenced in a study of blood T cells in healthy people across ages. For the second PCR, which ran for about 7 to 11 cycles, a sample-barcoded 5' primer and a J-beta primer mix were used. TCRdb used MiXCR to reprocess the 5' RACE reads, holding one entry per CDR3 protein. The sample yields under 2 million distinct CDR3 sequences, around 36% seen once. The sample was blood. The receptors here all came from a woman between 25 and 40 years old in good health.

This clonotype was counted a few times. The rearrangement links TRBV20-1 to TRBJ2-3; D is unclear. Trimming stripped 5 bases from V and 0 bases from J, with 6 bases between. In germline, CDR1 is DFQATT, CDR2 SNEGSKA (reference sequence). The CDR3 extends over 12 amino acids. CDR3 nucleotides: TGCAGTGCTGGAAGCAGCACAGATACGCAGTATTTT. This sequence encodes CSAGSSTDTQYF.

This clonotype was observed a single time. The chain links TRBV5-6 to TRBJ2-3, with D perhaps matching TRBD1 or TRBD2 (5 bases each). Per the germline V gene, CDR1 is SGHDT and CDR2 is YYEEEE. The V gene lost 0 bases and the J gene lost 6 bases, with 14 bases spanning the gap. This CDR3 is built from 15 residues. CDR3 bases: TGTGCCAGCAGCTTGGATGGGGGAGTGGTGGATACGCAGTATTTT. It translates to CASSLDGGVVDTQYF.